The 2 T cell receptor beta chains below come from one sample, sequenced in a study of CD8 T cells in Susac syndrome. An input of roughly 0.5 to 1 ug of RNA was subjected to reverse transcription using random hexamers. TCRdb reprocessed the immunoSEQ multiplex PCR reads via MiXCR and lists one record per CDR3 protein. The table shows about 150,000 distinct CDR3 sequences, with 90% to 95% occurring only once. Material for sequencing was CD4+ T cells from PBMCs. The receptors stem from a human donor with Susac syndrome.

The rearrangement joins TRBV25-1 to TRBJ2-2; 7 nucleotides line up with TRBD1. V was pared by 1 base and J by 1 base, with 6 bases of the junction left unmatched. Germline CDR1 is MGHDK and CDR2 is SYGVNS. The CDR3 loop spans 17 amino acids. CDR3 sequence reads: CASSESPAGGNTGELFF. The CDR3 bases are TGTGCCAGCAGTGAATCTCCGGCAGGGGGGAACACCGGGGAGCTGTTTTTT.

In its sample, this clonotype was seen once. V and J are TRBV6-5 and TRBJ2-6, with D unclear. The V gene's germline CDR1 is MNHEY and CDR2 SVGAGI. Trimming stripped 0 bases from V and 1 base from J, with 7 bases between. The CDR3 sequence is 16 residues long. DNA of the CDR3: TGTGCCAGCAGTTACTCCCGGCCGTCTGGGGCCAACGTCCTGACTTTC. Translated: CASSYSRPSGANVLTF.